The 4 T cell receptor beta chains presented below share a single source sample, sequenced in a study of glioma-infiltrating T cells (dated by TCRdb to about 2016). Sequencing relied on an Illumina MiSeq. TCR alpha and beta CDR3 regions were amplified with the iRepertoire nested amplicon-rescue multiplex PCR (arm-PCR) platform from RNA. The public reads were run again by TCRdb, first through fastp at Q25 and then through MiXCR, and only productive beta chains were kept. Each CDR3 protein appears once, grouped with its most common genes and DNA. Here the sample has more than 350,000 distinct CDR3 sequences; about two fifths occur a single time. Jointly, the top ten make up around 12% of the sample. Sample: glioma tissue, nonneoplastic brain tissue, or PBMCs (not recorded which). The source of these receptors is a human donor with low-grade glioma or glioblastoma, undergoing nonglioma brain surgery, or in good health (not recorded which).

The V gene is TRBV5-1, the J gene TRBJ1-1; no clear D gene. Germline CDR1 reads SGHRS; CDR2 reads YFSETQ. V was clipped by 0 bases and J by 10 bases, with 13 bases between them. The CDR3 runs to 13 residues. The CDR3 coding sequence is TGCGCCAGCAGCTTGGATCTGCAACGGGGAGCTTTCTTT. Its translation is CASSLDLQRGAFF.

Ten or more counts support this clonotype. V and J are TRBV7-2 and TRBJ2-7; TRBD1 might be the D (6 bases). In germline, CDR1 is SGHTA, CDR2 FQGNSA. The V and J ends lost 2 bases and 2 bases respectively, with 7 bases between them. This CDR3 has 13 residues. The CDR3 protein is CASSLTGTYEQYF. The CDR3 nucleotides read TGTGCCAGCAGCTTAACAGGGACCTACGAGCAGTACTTC.

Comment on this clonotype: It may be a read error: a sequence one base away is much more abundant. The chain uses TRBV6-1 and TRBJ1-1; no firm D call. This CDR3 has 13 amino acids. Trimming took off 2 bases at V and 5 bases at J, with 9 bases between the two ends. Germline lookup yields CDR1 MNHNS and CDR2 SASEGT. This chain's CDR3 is CASSETEWTEAFF. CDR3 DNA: TGTGCCAGCAGTGAAACAGAGTGGACTGAAGCTTTCTTT.

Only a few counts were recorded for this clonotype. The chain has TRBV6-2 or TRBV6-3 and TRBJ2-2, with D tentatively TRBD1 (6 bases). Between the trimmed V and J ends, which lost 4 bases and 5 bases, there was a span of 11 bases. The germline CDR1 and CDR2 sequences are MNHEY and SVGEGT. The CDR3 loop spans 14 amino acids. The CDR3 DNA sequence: TGTGCCAGCAGTTGGACCAGGGGAACCGGGGAGCTGTTTTTT. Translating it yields CASSWTRGTGELFF.